Below are 31 T cell receptor beta chains sequenced from a single sample in a study of blood T cell repertoires in COVID-19. Assay: immunoSEQ multiplex PCR; the TCRdb copy retains only in-frame clones and omits some. Of about 85,000 clones listed, around 90% are singletons. Sequencing was done on a sample of peripheral blood. The source of these receptors is a woman of 80 years or more with active or convalescent COVID-19.

The chain carries TRBV5-1 and TRBJ1-1; tentatively, D is TRBD1 (5 bases). The ends were cut back, 3 bases at V and 0 bases at J, with 15 bases in the middle. The CDR3 contains 16 residues. Germline values: CDR1 SGHRS, CDR2 YFSETQ. The CDR3 reads CASSSGHSIMNTEAFF. The CDR3 bases are TGCGCCAGCAGCTCTGGACATAGTATCATGAACACTGAAGCTTTCTTT.

V is TRBV27 and J is TRBJ1-5; D not resolved. Germline CDR1 and CDR2: MNHEY and SMNVEV (reference sequence). Trimming removed 4 bases at V and 0 bases at J, with 4 bases between. This CDR3 region has 13 residues. This chain's CDR3 is CASSSYSNQPQHF. The CDR3 DNA sequence: TGTGCCAGCAGTTCTTATAGCAATCAGCCCCAGCATTTT.

The V and J genes are TRBV3-1 (or the pseudogene TRBV3-2) and TRBJ2-5; D may be TRBD1 (6 bases). CDR3 length: 15 residues. Germline CDR1 and CDR2: LGHDT and YNNKEL (reference sequence). V shed 4 bases and J shed 5 bases, with 17 bases lying between them. The CDR3 sequence is CASSPSTGWEETQYF. The CDR3 nucleotides are TGTGCCAGCAGCCCCTCCACAGGGTGGGAGGAGACCCAGTACTTC.

V gene TRBV7-2 combines with J gene TRBJ2-3; 8 nucleotides line up with TRBD2. In germline, CDR1 is SGHTA, CDR2 FQGNSA. V lost 5 bases to trimming and J lost 6 bases; unmatched junction nucleotides: 16. This CDR3 comprises 17 residues. CDR3 coding DNA: TGTGCCAGCAGCGATAAAGTGGCGGGAGGTTCCGCGGATACGCAGTATTTT. This codes for CASSDKVAGGSADTQYF.

This chain joins TRBV5-6 and TRBJ2-7; 8 positions match TRBD1. CDR1 SGHDT and CDR2 YYEEEE come from the germline V gene. V was clipped by 4 bases and J by 6 bases; unmatched bases: 12. This CDR3 region has 15 residues. The CDR3 region is CASSGMTGALGEQYF. Written as DNA, the CDR3 is TGTGCCAGCAGCGGGATGACAGGGGCGTTAGGCGAGCAGTACTTC. The whole variable domain, filled in from reference TRBV5-6 and TRBJ2-7, reads DAGVTQSPTHLIKTRGQQVTLRCSPKSGHDTVSWYQQALGQGPQFIFQYYEEEERQRGNFPDRFSGHQFPNYSSELNVNALLLGDSALYLCASSGMTGALGEQYFGPGTRLTVT.

The chain links TRBV5-6 to TRBJ2-7, with D possibly TRBD1 on 7 matching bases. The V gene's germline CDR1 is SGHDT and CDR2 YYEEEE. This CDR3 region has 17 residues. V was clipped by 1 base and J by 2 bases, with 19 bases between them. CDR3 coding DNA: TGTGCCAGCAGCTTGTCGAGGAGGGGGCGGCTTACCTACGAGCAGTACTTC. It codes for CASSLSRRGRLTYEQYF.

This rearrangement joins TRBV5-4 to TRBJ2-7, with D possibly matching TRBD2 (6 bases). V was shortened by 1 base and J by 6 bases, with 17 bases between the two germline ends. Germline V gene data show CDR1 as SGHNT and CDR2 as YYREEE (reference sequence). The CDR3 is 15 residues long. The CDR3 DNA reads TGTGCCAGCAGCTTGATCGGGACGGCGGAGGGCGAGCAGTACTTC. Encoded protein: CASSLIGTAEGEQYF. Variable domain in full (rest from reference TRBV5-4 and TRBJ2-7): ETGVTQSPTHLIKTRGQQVTLRCSSQSGHNTVSWYQQALGQGPQFIFQYYREEENGRGNFPPRFSGLQFPNYSSELNVNALELDDSALYLCASSLIGTAEGEQYFGPGTRLTVT.

This chain connects TRBV7-2 to TRBJ2-7, with 9 bases that match TRBD1. The CDR3 is 14 residues long. After removal of 4 bases from V and 2 bases from J, the junction contained 3 bases not matched to a gene. Looked up from germline, CDR1 is SGHTA and CDR2 is FQGNSA. The CDR3 is CASSSRQGAYEQYF. CDR3 bases: TGTGCCAGCAGCTCCCGACAGGGGGCCTACGAGCAGTACTTC.

The chain combines TRBV6-5 with TRBJ2-5; TRBD1 might be the D (6 bases). V lost 6 bases to trimming and J lost 0 bases, with 11 bases between them. The CDR3 is made up of 14 amino acids. Germline assignment: CDR1 MNHEY and CDR2 SVGAGI. This CDR3 is CASSATGNQETQYF. In nucleotides, the CDR3 is TGTGCCAGCAGCGCGACAGGAAACCAAGAGACCCAGTACTTC.

This clone was seen a single time. The chain combines TRBV27 with TRBJ1-5; D is undetermined. Germline CDR1 is MNHEY and CDR2 is SMNVEV (reference sequence). This CDR3 is 13 amino acids long. V lost 4 bases and J lost 1, with 5 bases in between. CDR3 region: CASSSRSNQPQHF. CDR3 in DNA: TGTGCCAGCAGTTCCCGGAGCAATCAGCCCCAGCATTTT.

The V and J genes are TRBV28 and TRBJ2-7; TRBD1 aligns across 9 bases. Trimming cost V 8 bases and J 6 bases; bases outside gene matches: 26. CDR1 and CDR2 (germline): MDHEN, SYDVKM. This CDR3 is 19 amino acids long. Written as DNA, the CDR3 is TGTGCCAGCGTGGGCCCGACAGGGGGGCCGGCTGGTGGGTCGTTCGAGCAGTACTTC. Its translation: CASVGPTGGPAGGSFEQYF.

The rearrangement joins TRBV18 to TRBJ2-6; D possibly corresponds to TRBD1 (6 bases). CDR3 length: 17 residues. CDR1 and CDR2 from the germline V gene are KGHSH and LQKENI. Trimming left V 10 bases short and J 2 bases short, with 21 bases between. The CDR3 region has the DNA TGTGCCACCTCCGGGACACGTCTTAAAACTGGGGCCAACGTCCTGACTTTC. Translation: CATSGTRLKTGANVLTF.

The CDR3 here is CSVTGWQGDGYTF. DNA of the CDR3: TGCAGCGTTACAGGGTGGCAAGGCGATGGCTACACCTTC. The chain is built from TRBV29-1 and TRBJ1-2; possible D gene TRBD1, 6 bases. Per the germline V gene, CDR1 is SQVTM and CDR2 is ANQGSEA. Trimming removed 5 bases at V and 6 bases at J, with 16 bases between. CDR3 size: 13 residues.

In its sample, this clone was seen a few times. This sequence joins TRBV7-9 and TRBJ2-7; D may be TRBD1 (5 bases). CDR3 length equals 13 residues. Trimming stripped 5 bases from V and 1 base from J, with 9 bases between. Per the germline V gene, CDR1 is SEHNR and CDR2 is FQNEAQ (reference sequence). The CDR3: CASSMTDSYEQYF. In DNA, the CDR3 is TGTGCCAGCAGCATGACAGATTCCTACGAGCAGTACTTC. Full variable domain (rest looked up from reference TRBV7-9 and TRBJ2-7): DTGVSQNPRHKITKRGQNVTFRCDPISEHNRLYWYRQTLGQGPEFLTYFQNEAQLEKSRLLSDRFSAERPKGSFSTLEIQRTEQGDSAMYLCASSMTDSYEQYFGPGTRLTVT.

The chain couples TRBV10-3 to TRBJ1-3; 8 bases agree with TRBD1. V gave up 2 bases and J gave up 3 bases; unmatched junction bases: 3. The germline CDR1 and CDR2 sequences are ENHRY and SYGVKD. The CDR3 totals 15 residues. The chain's CDR3 is CAISEQGADGNTIYF. The CDR3 coding sequence is TGTGCCATCAGTGAGCAGGGGGCGGATGGAAACACCATATATTTT.

The CDR3 DNA sequence: TGTGCCAGCAGCTTAGCGCTAACAGGGTCTGGGGCCAACGTCCTGACTTTC. Translated: CASSLALTGSGANVLTF. The chain carries TRBV7-2 and TRBJ2-6; TRBD1 is a possible D gene (6 bases). The germline V gene encodes CDR1 SGHTA and CDR2 FQGNSA. This CDR3 is 17 amino acids long. V lost 0 bases and J 1 base, leaving 10 bases between the germline ends.

This clone was seen once. J is TRBJ2-7 and V is TRBV7-6, with D perhaps matching TRBD1 (5 bases). This CDR3 region has 15 residues. CDR1 and CDR2 (germline): SGHVS, FNYEAQ. V lost 5 bases, J lost 3 bases, and 17 bases lay in between. In DNA form, the CDR3 reads TGTGCCAGCAGCCAAAAGGACAAGGGGAACTACGAGCAGTACTTC. This translates into CASSQKDKGNYEQYF.

The chain joins TRBV5-6 to TRBJ2-7; the D gene is possibly TRBD2 (6 bases). CDR3 length equals 12 residues. V was cut by 4 bases and J by 3 bases, with 8 bases left in between. In germline, CDR1 is SGHDT, CDR2 YYEEEE. The CDR3 region is CASSRRDYEQYF. DNA for the CDR3: TGTGCCAGCAGCCGGAGGGACTACGAGCAGTACTTC.

The genes are TRBV7-8 and TRBJ2-1, with 13 bases identical to TRBD2. The germline CDR1 and CDR2 sequences are SGHVS and FQNEAQ. CDR3 length: 20 amino acids. Germline trimming cut 1 base from V and 10 bases from J; bases unmatched to any gene: 19. CDR3 sequence: CASSLGPGLAGATTAGEQFF. The CDR3, as DNA: TGTGCCAGCAGCTTAGGCCCAGGACTAGCGGGAGCTACCACCGCAGGGGAGCAGTTCTTC.

This sequence joins TRBV29-1 and TRBJ1-1, with D maybe TRBD1 (6 bases). CDR3 size: 14 residues. V was pared by 7 bases and J by 1 base, with 16 bases between. Germline values: CDR1 SQVTM, CDR2 ANQGSEA. CDR3 protein: CSGRPGTSNTEAFF. The CDR3 region has the DNA TGCAGCGGGAGGCCCGGGACATCGAACACTGAAGCTTTCTTT. Full variable domain (outside the CDR3, taken from reference TRBV29-1 and TRBJ1-1): SAVISQKPSRDICQRGTSLTIQCQVDSQVTMMFWYRQQPGQSLTLIATANQGSEATYESGFVIDKFPISRPNLTFSTLTVSNMSPEDSSIYLCSGRPGTSNTEAFFGQGTRLTVV.

The CDR3, as DNA: TGTGCCAGCAGTCCCGCAACGGGTCGCAATTCACCCCTCCACTTT. Protein: CASSPATGRNSPLHF. The chain couples TRBV27 to TRBJ1-6; the D is unclear. The CDR3 totals 15 residues. V lost 5 bases, J lost 7 bases, and 15 bases lay in between. Germline V gives CDR1 MNHEY, CDR2 SMNVEV (reference sequence).

The J gene is TRBJ1-5, the V gene TRBV19, with D uncertain. V lost 0 bases and J lost 5, with 8 bases in between. The CDR3 is 14 residues long. The germline V gene has CDR1 LNHDA and CDR2 SQIVND (reference sequence). The CDR3 coding sequence is TGTGCCAGTAGTATAGACCGAAACTATCAGCCCCAGCATTTT. Residues: CASSIDRNYQPQHF.

CDR3 DNA: TGCGCCAGCAGCTCCTCGGGACACCAGAATTCACCCCTCCACTTT. It yields the protein CASSSSGHQNSPLHF. This chain uses TRBV10-2 with TRBJ1-6; D might be TRBD1 (6 bases). V lost 6 bases to trimming and J lost 7 bases, with 16 bases between them. The V gene's germline CDR1 is WSHSY and CDR2 SAAADI. The CDR3 is 15 amino acids.

This chain joins TRBV4-1 and TRBJ2-1, with D hard to call. The CDR3 extends over 15 amino acids. Germline V CDR1 and CDR2: MGHRA, YSYEKL. The ends were cut back, 1 base at V and 4 bases at J, with 11 bases in the middle. This chain's CDR3 is CASSQVNAGYNEQFF. DNA for the CDR3: TGCGCCAGCAGCCAAGTTAACGCAGGTTACAATGAGCAGTTCTTC.

This clone was counted a single time. CDR3 bases: TGTGCCAGCAGCGGGGACTCTGGGGAGCAGTACTTC. It encodes CASSGDSGEQYF. The chain has TRBV2 and TRBJ2-7; maybe TRBD2 (6 bases). V was pared by 6 bases and J by 7 bases, with 13 bases between. Per the germline V gene, CDR1 is SNHLY and CDR2 is FYNNEI. There are 12 residues in the CDR3.

The chain combines TRBV7-9 with TRBJ2-7; no clear D gene. This CDR3 is built from 13 residues. The ends were cut back, 5 bases at V and 0 bases at J, with 8 bases in the middle. Germline V CDR1 and CDR2: SEHNR, FQNEAQ (reference sequence). The CDR3, as DNA: TGTGCCAGCAGCCGAGATACCTCCTACGAGCAGTACTTC. Translating it yields CASSRDTSYEQYF.

The chain carries TRBV29-1 and TRBJ2-3; 10 bases are a match to TRBD2. V shed 4 bases, J shed 6 bases, and the junction held 1 base outside the gene matches. CDR3 length equals 12 residues. The germline V gene encodes CDR1 SQVTM and CDR2 ANQGSEA. Here the CDR3 DNA reads TGCAGCGTTGCTAGCGGGAGTGATACGCAGTATTTT. The encoded protein is CSVASGSDTQYF.

The V gene is TRBV10-3, the J gene TRBJ2-2; no firm D call. Trimming left V 7 bases short and J 5 bases short, with 11 bases between. Germline V gives CDR1 ENHRY, CDR2 SYGVKD. The CDR3 spans 13 residues. The CDR3 region has the DNA TGTGCCATCACTAGTGACGCTACCGGGGAGCTGTTTTTT. As protein: CAITSDATGELFF.

This clone appeared a single time. The chain links TRBV5-1 to TRBJ1-1; D is perhaps TRBD1 (5 bases). CDR1 and CDR2 (germline): SGHRS, YFSETQ. The CDR3 loop spans 15 amino acids. Deletions cut 5 bases from V and 5 bases from J, with 19 bases between. The chain's CDR3 is CASRLRPGGGTEAFF. CDR3 DNA sequence: TGCGCCAGCAGATTGCGCCCCGGGGGTGGGACTGAAGCTTTCTTT.

CDR3 bases: TGCGCCAGCAGCTGGGGCAGCGAGGCAACTAATGAAAAACTGTTTTTT. As protein: CASSWGSEATNEKLFF. This sequence joins TRBV5-1 and TRBJ1-4, with a weak D call TRBD1 (5 bases). Trimming pared 3 bases from V and 0 bases from J, leaving 12 bases between. There are 16 residues in the CDR3. CDR1 SGHRS and CDR2 YFSETQ come from the germline V gene. Variable domain in full (rest from reference TRBV5-1 and TRBJ1-4): KAGVTQTPRYLIKTRGQQVTLSCSPISGHRSVSWYQQTPGQGLQFLFEYFSETQRNKGNFPGRFSGRQFSNSRSEMNVSTLELGDSALYLCASSWGSEATNEKLFFGSGTQLSVL.

The rearrangement uses TRBV14 and TRBJ2-5, with 10 bases that match TRBD2. This CDR3 contains 16 residues. V shed 3 bases, J shed 5 bases, and the junction held 9 bases outside the gene matches. Germline lookup yields CDR1 SGHDN and CDR2 FVKESK. DNA for the CDR3: TGTGCCAGCAGCCACCTAGCGGGAGAAGTTTCGGAGACCCAGTACTTC. It encodes CASSHLAGEVSETQYF.